The 32 T cell receptor beta chains below were found in one sample sequenced in a study of blood T cell repertoires in COVID-19. Using immunoSEQ multiplex PCR, the repertoire was profiled, and TCRdb retains in-frame clones only, with some absent. The sample lists roughly 190,000 clones, less than 90% seen once, with around 9.9% in the top ten. The sequenced material came from peripheral blood. These TCRs come from a woman aged 55 to 70 with COVID-19, enrolled during active disease.

This sequence joins TRBV28 and TRBJ1-5, with D possibly TRBD1 on 6 matching bases. This CDR3 contains 16 residues. V lost 6 bases and J 1 base, leaving 16 bases between the germline ends. Germline CDR1 and CDR2: MDHEN and SYDVKM. CDR3 sequence reads: CASSSIDRLSNQPQHF. The CDR3 DNA sequence: TGTGCCAGCAGCTCCATCGACAGGTTGAGCAATCAGCCCCAGCATTTT. Drawing the rest from reference TRBV28 and TRBJ1-5, the complete variable domain is DVKVTQSSRYLVKRTGEKVFLECVQDMDHENMFWYRQDPGLGLRLIYFSYDVKMKEKGDIPEGYSVSREKKERFSLILESASTNQTSMYLCASSSIDRLSNQPQHFGDGTRLSIL.

The chain uses TRBV24-1 and TRBJ2-1; 7 nucleotides match TRBD2. Unmatched junction bases numbered 12, after V lost 9 bases and J lost 5 bases. Germline CDR1 reads KGHDR; CDR2 reads SFDVKD. The CDR3 totals 15 residues. The CDR3 protein is CATGPVGGMNNEQFF. The CDR3 bases are TGTGCCACCGGTCCAGTCGGGGGGATGAACAATGAGCAGTTCTTC.

This clone came up once. The chain has TRBV4-1 and TRBJ1-2, with D possibly being TRBD1 (6 bases). Looked up from germline, CDR1 is MGHRA and CDR2 is YSYEKL. The V end was cut by 5 bases, the J end by 7 bases, with 11 bases between. The CDR3 consists of 12 residues. CDR3 region: CASSSAGAGYTF. The CDR3 region has the DNA TGCGCCAGCAGCTCGGCAGGGGCTGGCTACACCTTC.

This clone is a singleton in its sample. The rearrangement links TRBV4-1 to TRBJ1-1; weak D call: TRBD1 (5 bases). V lost 4 bases, J lost 1 base, and 19 bases lay in between. The CDR3 is 17 amino acids. Germline CDR1 and CDR2: MGHRA and YSYEKL. CDR3 DNA: TGCGCCAGCAGCCGGCAGGGCCTCGTGCTATCGAACACTGAAGCTTTCTTT. It encodes CASSRQGLVLSNTEAFF.

This clone was counted only a few times. Other nucleotide sequences in the sample specify the same CDR3. This chain connects TRBV30 to TRBJ2-7; D is undetermined. CDR1 and CDR2 (germline): GTSNPN, SVGIG (reference sequence). CDR3 size: 11 residues. With 0 bases removed from V and 4 bases from J, the gap between germline ends came to 4 bases. The CDR3 region has the DNA TGTGCCTGGAGTGTGCAGTACGAGCAGTACTTC. This translates into CAWSVQYEQYF.

V usage is TRBV21-1 and J usage is TRBJ1-3; the D segment call TRBD1 is taken from the table without a DNA check. TRBV21-1 is given as a pseudogene. This CDR3 contains 20 residues. The CDR3 DNA is TGTGCCAGCAGCTCCCGGCTCCCTTCGGGGACAGCTTATAGAGGAAACACCATATATTTT. It yields the protein CASSSRLPSGTAYRGNTIYF.

CDR3 protein: CAWRGTGFSPLHF. For the CDR3, the DNA is TGTGCCTGGAGGGGGACAGGGTTTTCACCCCTCCACTTT. The chain joins TRBV30 to TRBJ1-6, with TRBD1 matching over 9 bases. Germline V gene lookup returns CDR1 GTSNPN and CDR2 SVGIG (reference sequence). The V and J ends lost 3 bases and 9 bases, in that order; junction bases with no gene match: 3. This CDR3 has 13 residues.

V gene TRBV10-3 combines with J gene TRBJ2-2; 9 bases fit TRBD1. The CDR3 is 13 amino acids. Germline CDR1 and CDR2: ENHRY and SYGVKD. Trimming removed 9 bases from V and 5 bases from J; junction bases left unmatched: 4. This CDR3 is CAIETGGTGELFF. CDR3 sequence (DNA): TGTGCCATTGAGACAGGGGGTACCGGGGAGCTGTTTTTT.

This chain links TRBV25-1 with TRBJ2-7, with D possibly matching TRBD2 (6 bases). Trimming stripped 5 bases from V and 1 base from J, with 12 bases between. From germline, CDR1 is MGHDK and CDR2 SYGVNS. The CDR3 is 14 amino acids. CDR3 nucleotides: TGTGCCAGCAGTTTCGCTAGCGTATCCTACGAGCAGTACTTC. This gives the protein CASSFASVSYEQYF.

V usage is TRBV7-9 and J usage is TRBJ2-2; no reliable D call. The germline gives CDR1 SEHNR, CDR2 FQNEAQ (reference sequence). V was shortened by 1 base and J by 6 bases, with 9 bases between the two germline ends. The CDR3 covers 14 residues. The CDR3: CASSLVQRSGELFF. Here the CDR3 DNA reads TGTGCCAGCAGCTTAGTTCAGCGTTCCGGGGAGCTGTTTTTT.

The chain uses TRBV7-2 and TRBJ1-6; TRBD1 aligns across 9 bases. Per the germline V gene, CDR1 is SGHTA and CDR2 is FQGNSA. CDR3 length: 16 residues. Unmatched junction bases numbered 16, after V lost 5 bases and J lost 14 bases. The CDR3 here is CASSPTGDRDYGSLHF. CDR3 in DNA: TGTGCCAGCAGCCCAACTGGGGACAGGGACTATGGTTCCCTCCACTTT.

The V gene is TRBV19, the J gene TRBJ1-1, with TRBD1 matching 7 bases. This CDR3 comprises 14 residues. The V gene end was trimmed by 8 bases and the J gene end by 3 bases; junction bases not matched to a gene: 9. Looked up from germline, CDR1 is LNHDA and CDR2 is SQIVND (reference sequence). The DNA for the CDR3 is TGTGCCAGTGGGAGATACAGGGGCGACACTGAAGCTTTCTTT. Translation gives CASGRYRGDTEAFF.

V gene TRBV2 combines with J gene TRBJ2-1; 8 bases line up with TRBD2. The CDR3 loop spans 15 amino acids. Germline V lookup: CDR1 SNHLY, CDR2 FYNNEI. V dropped 6 bases and J dropped 5; count of bases not matched to a gene: 9. In nucleotides, the CDR3 is TGTGCCAGCAGCCCAAGCGGGAGCTTTAACAATGAGCAGTTCTTC. Amino acid sequence: CASSPSGSFNNEQFF.

The J gene is TRBJ1-5, the V gene TRBV28; maybe TRBD1 (6 bases). Germline values: CDR1 MDHEN, CDR2 SYDVKM. This CDR3 is built from 14 residues. Trimming took 10 bases from V and 0 from J, leaving 13 bases between them. The CDR3 loop reads CATAYRDSNQPQHF. CDR3 DNA: TGTGCCACCGCCTACAGGGATAGCAATCAGCCCCAGCATTTT.

The J gene is TRBJ1-2, the V gene TRBV27, with 8 bases aligning to TRBD1. The CDR3 spans 17 residues. Germline values: CDR1 MNHEY, CDR2 SMNVEV (reference sequence). V was pared by 5 bases and J by 5 bases, with 16 bases of the junction left unmatched. The DNA for the CDR3 is TGTGCCAGCAGTATTGGCTCCCTCGGACAGGGAGGGTATGGCTACACCTTC. The encoded protein is CASSIGSLGQGGYGYTF.

This sequence joins TRBV2 and TRBJ1-3; tentative D call: TRBD1 (6 bases). CDR1 SNHLY and CDR2 FYNNEI come from the germline V gene. This CDR3 contains 14 residues. V was clipped by 6 bases and J by 0 bases, with 9 bases between them. The CDR3 DNA follows: TGTGCCAGCAGGGCGGACAGCTCTGGAAACACCATATATTTT. It yields the protein CASRADSSGNTIYF.

The chain uses TRBV12-3 or TRBV12-4 and TRBJ1-1; the D is unclear. Trimming took off 4 bases at V and 4 bases at J, with 10 bases between the two ends. There are 13 residues in the CDR3. The CDR3 spells CASSSPRGTEAFF. Written as DNA, the CDR3 is TGTGCCAGCAGTTCCCCCCGGGGCACTGAAGCTTTCTTT.

A single count supports this clone. This chain links TRBV24-1 with TRBJ1-5; 10 nucleotides match TRBD1. The V segment lost 3 bases and the J segment 4 bases; nucleotides outside the gene matches: 8. The CDR3 contains 17 residues. Germline lookup yields CDR1 KGHDR and CDR2 SFDVKD. The CDR3 coding sequence is TGTGCCACCAGTGATGCCAGGAGGACAGGGGGAAATCAGCCCCAGCATTTT. Its translation: CATSDARRTGGNQPQHF.

This chain joins TRBV30 and TRBJ2-5; possible D gene TRBD1, 6 bases. V was cut by 3 bases and J by 4 bases, with 15 bases left in between. From germline, CDR1 is GTSNPN and CDR2 SVGIG (reference sequence). The CDR3 spans 14 residues. DNA for the CDR3: TGTGCCTGGAGCTACGGGGCAGGGGTAGAGACCCAGTACTTC. Residues: CAWSYGAGVETQYF.

The rearrangement links TRBV19 to TRBJ1-1; tentative D call: TRBD1 (5 bases). CDR1 and CDR2 from the germline V gene are LNHDA and SQIVND (reference sequence). The V gene lost 1 base and the J gene lost 2 bases, with 11 bases spanning the gap. The CDR3 totals 15 residues. The CDR3 DNA sequence: TGTGCCAGTAGTATAGGAGCGACAGCTAACACTGAAGCTTTCTTT. Translation: CASSIGATANTEAFF. Drawing the rest from reference TRBV19 and TRBJ1-1, the complete variable domain is DGGITQSPKYLFRKEGQNVTLSCEQNLNHDAMYWYRQDPGQGLRLIYYSQIVNDFQKGDIAEGYSVSREKKESFPLTVTSAQKNPTAFYLCASSIGATANTEAFFGQGTRLTVV.

V is TRBV27 and J is TRBJ2-1; TRBD1 matches at 7 bases. CDR1 and CDR2 from the germline V gene are MNHEY and SMNVEV (reference sequence). V was clipped by 4 bases and J by 6 bases; unmatched bases: 12. The CDR3 sequence is 16 residues long. CDR3 in DNA: TGTGCCAGCAGTTACGTCCGGGACAGAGTATCCAATGAGCAGTTCTTC. It specifies CASSYVRDRVSNEQFF.

This chain joins TRBV9 and TRBJ2-5, with D tentatively TRBD2 (6 bases). The CDR3 runs to 16 residues. CDR1 SGDLS and CDR2 YYNGEE come from the germline V gene. The ends were cut back, 0 bases at V and 0 bases at J, with 12 bases in the middle. CDR3 protein: CASSVGLGGDQETQYF. CDR3 coding DNA: TGTGCCAGCAGCGTAGGCCTAGGAGGGGACCAAGAGACCCAGTACTTC.

This chain joins TRBV3-1 (or the pseudogene TRBV3-2) and TRBJ2-3; possibly TRBD1 for D (6 bases). The CDR3 consists of 15 residues. Trimming removed 2 bases at V and 4 bases at J, with 13 bases between. The germline V gene has CDR1 LGHDT and CDR2 YNNKEL (reference sequence). The CDR3 region has the DNA TGTGCCAGCAGCCAATTAGAGGGGGTCGCAGATACGCAGTATTTT. Its translation: CASSQLEGVADTQYF.

The V gene is TRBV27, the J gene TRBJ2-1; TRBD1 matches 10 bases. CDR3 size: 14 residues. Germline V gene sequence: CDR1 MNHEY, CDR2 SMNVEV (reference sequence). V shed 7 bases and J 6 bases; nucleotides not matched to a gene: 6. Here the CDR3 reads CASIDRGRSNEQFF. CDR3 bases: TGTGCCAGCATTGACAGGGGGCGATCCAATGAGCAGTTCTTC.

The chain employs TRBV27 and TRBJ1-1, with no clear D. The germline gives CDR1 MNHEY, CDR2 SMNVEV (reference sequence). V was cut by 3 bases and J by 4 bases, with 15 bases left in between. CDR3 size: 15 residues. The DNA of the CDR3 is TGTGCCAGCAGTTTTGGCCTCCTGGGGAGCACTGAAGCTTTCTTT. This translates into CASSFGLLGSTEAFF.

This chain joins TRBV28 and TRBJ2-1; 8 bases map to TRBD2. The CDR3 consists of 16 residues. The V gene's germline CDR1 is MDHEN and CDR2 SYDVKM. Trimming at V came to 2 bases and at J to 7 bases, leaving 10 bases not matched to a gene. CDR3 bases: TGTGCCAGCAGTTTACGGGAGGGGGGTCACGGGAATGAGCAGTTCTTC. Protein sequence: CASSLREGGHGNEQFF.

The gene calls are TRBV14 and TRBJ1-4, with a possible D match to TRBD1 (6 bases). Germline loops: CDR1 SGHDN, CDR2 FVKESK. V lost 1 base, J lost 8 bases, and 8 bases lay in between. The CDR3 has 13 residues. CDR3 residues: CASSQGQGEKLFF. Here the CDR3 DNA reads TGTGCCAGCAGCCAAGGGCAGGGGGAAAAACTGTTTTTT.

This clone showed up just a few times. The DNA of the CDR3 is TGTGCCAGTAGTAAAGCGGGAGGCGGGACAGATACGCAGTATTTT. Protein: CASSKAGGGTDTQYF. The chain recombines TRBV19 with TRBJ2-3, with TRBD2 identical over 9 bases. The J segment lost 3 bases and the V segment lost 4 bases, leaving 5 bases of the junction unmatched. CDR1 is LNHDA and CDR2 is SQIVND in the germline V gene (reference sequence). The CDR3 covers 15 residues.

This clone was observed a handful of times. V and J are TRBV9 and TRBJ2-7, with a weak D call TRBD2 (5 bases). V was cut by 0 bases and J by 1 base, with 8 bases left in between. The germline V gene encodes CDR1 SGDLS and CDR2 YYNGEE. The CDR3 sequence is 14 residues long. CDR3 region: CASSVDRDSYEQYF. CDR3 DNA sequence: TGTGCCAGCAGCGTAGACCGGGATTCCTACGAGCAGTACTTC.

In its sample, this clone is medium-sized. The rearrangement links TRBV30 to TRBJ2-3; 10 bases match TRBD2. The CDR3 extends over 15 amino acids. CDR1 and CDR2 from the germline V gene are GTSNPN and SVGIG (reference sequence). The trim removed 7 bases at V and 4 bases at J, leaving 11 bases unmatched. CDR3 sequence reads: CASRTSGIPPDTQYF. The CDR3 DNA reads TGTGCCTCAAGGACTAGCGGTATTCCCCCAGATACGCAGTATTTT. The variable domain in full, completed from reference TRBV30 and TRBJ2-3, reads SQTIHQWPATLVQPVGSPLSLECTVEGTSNPNLYWYRQAAGRGLQLLFYSVGIGQISSEVPQNLSASRPQDRQFILSSKKLLLSDSGFYLCASRTSGIPPDTQYFGPGTRLTVL.

The chain combines TRBV25-1 with TRBJ2-7; 9 nucleotides line up with TRBD1. The V gene end was trimmed by 3 bases and the J gene end by 3 bases; junction bases not matched to a gene: 15. The germline V gene has CDR1 MGHDK and CDR2 SYGVNS. This CDR3 contains 18 residues. The CDR3 DNA follows: TGTGCCAGCAGTGATTCTGCTCTCAAGACAGGGGGGGTCTACGAGCAGTACTTC. Translation gives CASSDSALKTGGVYEQYF.

This clone was observed once. The chain is built from TRBV5-1 and TRBJ1-2; D is possibly TRBD1 (6 bases). The CDR3 consists of 14 residues. The V and J ends lost 0 bases and 8 bases respectively, with 14 bases between them. Germline CDR1 is SGHRS and CDR2 is YFSETQ. CDR3 sequence: CASSLGQGPGGYTF. The CDR3, as DNA: TGCGCCAGCAGCTTGGGCCAGGGGCCCGGAGGCTACACCTTC. The full variable domain, completed using reference TRBV5-1 and TRBJ1-2, is KAGVTQTPRYLIKTRGQQVTLSCSPISGHRSVSWYQQTPGQGLQFLFEYFSETQRNKGNFPGRFSGRQFSNSRSEMNVSTLELGDSALYLCASSLGQGPGGYTFGSGTRLTVV.